The clone carrying this T cell receptor (beta chain) has more than one count but fewer than ten. The table came from immunoSEQ multiplex PCR; TCRdb's copy has only in-frame clones and leaves some out. The table includes under 300,000 clones, around nine tenths detected once. This entry belongs to a study of blood T cell repertoires in COVID-19. Study details: Sources were T cells, B-cell-depleted T cells, or PBMCs; the material itself was cDNA or gDNA.

This clonotype was obtained from a middle-aged woman who had been exposed to COVID-19. Sequenced: PBMCs or T cells enriched from blood (not recorded which).

CDR3 DNA: TGTGCCAGCAGCCAAGATCTTCAAAGTTTGCAAGGTAGCGTTCCGTTCTTC. Amino acids: CASSQDLQSLQGSVPFF. The rearrangement joins TRBV3-1 (or the pseudogene TRBV3-2) to TRBJ2-1; tentative D call: TRBD2 (5 bases). The germline gives CDR1 LGHDT, CDR2 YNNKEL (reference sequence). The CDR3 runs to 17 residues. V dropped 0 bases and J dropped 15 bases, with 27 bases sitting between them.